The 27 T cell receptor beta chains given below trace back to one sample, sequenced in a study of OX40 agonist ivuxolimab in advanced cancers. TCRdb keeps only in-frame clones here, not all; method: immunoSEQ multiplex PCR. Among roughly 91,000 clones, 95% to 96% were seen once, and the ten largest hold 2%. The sequenced sample was CD4+ or CD8+ T cells sorted from blood, obtained in a trial of the OX40 agonist ivuxolimab. The source is an adult with an advanced solid tumor such as melanoma, head and neck, liver or kidney cancer.

This rearrangement joins TRBV30 to TRBJ2-1, with a weak D call TRBD2 (5 bases). The CDR3 consists of 9 residues. The germline V gene has CDR1 GTSNPN and CDR2 SVGIG (reference sequence). V gave up 5 bases and J gave up 9 bases, with 5 bases separating them. In DNA form, the CDR3 reads TGTGCCTGGGCGGGTGAGCAGTTCTTC. Translating gives CAWAGEQFF. Drawing the rest from reference TRBV30 and TRBJ2-1, the complete variable domain is SQTIHQWPATLVQPVGSPLSLECTVEGTSNPNLYWYRQAAGRGLQLLFYSVGIGQISSEVPQNLSASRPQDRQFILSSKKLLLSDSGFYLCAWAGEQFFGPGTRLTVL.

The genes are TRBV7-3 and TRBJ2-3; 11 bases map to TRBD2. Germline V gives CDR1 SGHTA, CDR2 FQGTGA. The CDR3 runs to 16 residues. The J segment lost 8 bases and the V segment lost 4 bases, leaving 11 bases of the junction unmatched. The CDR3 here is CASSSGLADGRITQYF. Here the CDR3 DNA reads TGTGCCAGCAGCTCGGGACTAGCGGACGGCCGAATTACGCAGTATTTT.

As DNA, the CDR3 is TGTGCCTGGGGGGACCGCAGCTCTGGAAACACCATATATTTT. It encodes CAWGDRSSGNTIYF. This chain connects TRBV30 to TRBJ1-3, with D possibly matching TRBD1 (5 bases). Germline CDR1 reads GTSNPN; CDR2 reads SVGIG (reference sequence). Trimming pared 5 bases from V and 0 bases from J, leaving 11 bases between. The CDR3 length is 14 residues.

The rearrangement joins TRBV14 to TRBJ2-7; D is unresolved. CDR1 and CDR2 (germline): SGHDN, FVKESK. Trimming cost V 5 bases and J 5 bases, with 13 bases left between them. The CDR3 extends over 13 amino acids. DNA for the CDR3: TGTGCCAGCAGCGTCGAGGTTTTCAACGAGCAGTACTTC. Translated, it gives CASSVEVFNEQYF.

V usage is TRBV6-6 and J usage is TRBJ1-2; 8 nucleotides agree with TRBD1. Germline CDR1 reads MNHNY; CDR2 reads SVGAGI (reference sequence). The ends lost 9 bases at V and 7 bases at J; junction bases unmatched: 4. The CDR3 contains 11 residues. CDR3 amino acids: CASWTGFGYTF. The DNA of the CDR3 is TGTGCCAGTTGGACAGGGTTTGGCTACACCTTC.

This chain uses TRBV7-9 with TRBJ1-6; 9 bases align to TRBD1. This CDR3 spans 14 amino acids. Germline V gene lookup returns CDR1 SEHNR and CDR2 FQNEAQ (reference sequence). The V gene end was trimmed by 5 bases and the J gene end by 5 bases; junction bases not matched to a gene: 1. CDR3 in amino acids: CASSRTGDNSPLHF. The DNA of the CDR3 is TGTGCCAGCAGCCGGACAGGGGATAATTCACCCCTCCACTTT.

This clone has a handful of counts. The chain has TRBV30 and TRBJ2-5, with a tentative D call TRBD2 (5 bases). CDR1 is GTSNPN and CDR2 is SVGIG in the germline V gene (reference sequence). V gave up 2 bases and J gave up 3 bases, with 10 bases separating them. The CDR3 consists of 13 residues. The CDR3 DNA follows: TGTGCCTGGAGTCAGAGGGTGGAAGAGACCCAGTACTTC. Translation gives CAWSQRVEETQYF.

The V gene is TRBV4-2, the J gene TRBJ2-5, with D tentatively TRBD1 (6 bases). There are 15 residues in the CDR3. Trimming stripped 4 bases from V and 2 bases from J, with 14 bases between. Germline CDR1 reads LGHNA; CDR2 reads YNFKEQ. The CDR3 spells CASSLLLTGQETQYF. The CDR3 DNA reads TGTGCCAGCAGCCTCTTGTTGACAGGACAAGAGACCCAGTACTTC.

The chain uses TRBV28 and TRBJ2-2, with 7 bases matching TRBD1. With V trimmed by 0 bases and J by 6 bases, 4 bases remained unmatched. The V gene's germline CDR1 is MDHEN and CDR2 SYDVKM. The CDR3 is 15 amino acids. The CDR3, as DNA: TGTGCCAGCAGTTTATGGGGGACAGAGCCCGGGGAGCTGTTTTTT. Its protein is CASSLWGTEPGELFF.

The chain combines TRBV19 with TRBJ2-7, with a weak D call TRBD1 (5 bases). CDR3 length: 14 residues. Germline V CDR1 and CDR2: LNHDA, SQIVND (reference sequence). Trimming took off 10 bases at V and 2 bases at J, with 18 bases between the two ends. CDR3 sequence (DNA): TGTGCCACCGCCGCAGGGCAGGGTACCTACGAGCAGTACTTC. Encoded protein: CATAAGQGTYEQYF. Filled out from reference TRBV19 and TRBJ2-7, the complete variable domain reads DGGITQSPKYLFRKEGQNVTLSCEQNLNHDAMYWYRQDPGQGLRLIYYSQIVNDFQKGDIAEGYSVSREKKESFPLTVTSAQKNPTAFYLCATAAGQGTYEQYFGPGTRLTVT.

The gene calls are TRBV4-1 and TRBJ2-1; tentatively, D is TRBD1 (5 bases). CDR1 is MGHRA and CDR2 is YSYEKL in the germline V gene. The V end was cut by 2 bases, the J end by 12 bases, with 17 bases between. The CDR3 covers 14 residues. CDR3 nucleotide sequence: TGCGCCAGCAGCCAAACGATCTCAGGGAAGGTGCAGTTCTTC. Protein sequence: CASSQTISGKVQFF.

J is TRBJ2-3 and V is TRBV7-9; D may be TRBD2 (5 bases). Trimming shortened V by 5 bases and J by 6 bases, and 15 bases separated the two germline ends. The CDR3 contains 14 residues. Germline V gene data show CDR1 as SEHNR and CDR2 as FQNEAQ (reference sequence). In nucleotides, the CDR3 is TGTGCCAGCAGCCCGGACTCCCATCGGGATACGCAGTATTTT. Its translation: CASSPDSHRDTQYF.

V and J are TRBV7-2 and TRBJ2-1; TRBD2 agrees at 8 bases. J was trimmed by 9 bases and V by 2 bases; bases with no gene match: 6. Germline lookup yields CDR1 SGHTA and CDR2 FQGNSA. The CDR3 spans 14 residues. The CDR3 here is CASSLTGGDFEQFF. The CDR3 region has the DNA TGTGCCAGCAGCTTAACGGGGGGGGACTTTGAGCAGTTCTTC.

The chain uses TRBV5-1 and TRBJ1-5; no firm D call. The CDR3 is made up of 14 amino acids. CDR1 and CDR2 (germline): SGHRS, YFSETQ. The V and J ends lost 3 bases and 8 bases respectively, with 15 bases between them. Here the CDR3 DNA reads TGCGCCAGCAGCTCCGGGCTCACGGGTGAGCCCCAGCATTTT. Protein: CASSSGLTGEPQHF. Drawing the rest from reference TRBV5-1 and TRBJ1-5, the complete variable domain is KAGVTQTPRYLIKTRGQQVTLSCSPISGHRSVSWYQQTPGQGLQFLFEYFSETQRNKGNFPGRFSGRQFSNSRSEMNVSTLELGDSALYLCASSSGLTGEPQHFGDGTRLSIL.

Only a few counts were recorded for this clone. The chain has TRBV7-9 and TRBJ1-4; D gene uncertain. CDR3 length: 12 amino acids. Trimming pared 4 bases from V and 16 bases from J, leaving 16 bases between. CDR1 and CDR2 (germline): SEHNR, FQNEAQ (reference sequence). In nucleotides, the CDR3 is TGTGCCAGCAGCTCCCACGAGGCCCCCAGGTTTTTT. The encoded protein is CASSSHEAPRFF.

The V call is TRBV27, the J call TRBJ2-3; 7 bases are shared with TRBD2. This CDR3 region has 15 residues. The germline gives CDR1 MNHEY, CDR2 SMNVEV (reference sequence). The V gene end was trimmed by 3 bases and the J gene end by 3 bases; junction bases not matched to a gene: 6. CDR3 coding DNA: TGTGCCAGCAGTTTGGGTGGGAGGGAAACAGATACGCAGTATTTT. Translated, it gives CASSLGGRETDTQYF.

The rearrangement links TRBV6-5 to TRBJ2-1, with D possibly matching TRBD2 (6 bases). The V end lost 2 bases, the J end lost 7 bases, and 6 bases lay between the germline ends. There are 12 residues in the CDR3. Germline V gene sequence: CDR1 MNHEY, CDR2 SVGAGI. DNA for the CDR3: TGTGCCAGCAGTTACCGGGGGAATGAGCAGTTCTTC. Its translation: CASSYRGNEQFF.

The chain combines TRBV5-6 with TRBJ2-6; D unclear. Germline CDR1 reads SGHDT; CDR2 reads YYEEEE. The CDR3 loop spans 13 amino acids. The V end lost 7 bases, the J end lost 0 bases, and 5 bases lay between the germline ends. The CDR3 region is CASSGSGANVLTF. CDR3 coding DNA: TGTGCCAGCTCAGGCTCTGGGGCCAACGTCCTGACTTTC.

The chain is built from TRBV2 and TRBJ2-3; TRBD1 agrees at 9 bases. The V gene's germline CDR1 is SNHLY and CDR2 FYNNEI. Trimming removed 9 bases from V and 3 bases from J; junction bases left unmatched: 4. The CDR3 length is 13 residues. The CDR3 loop reads CARTGGSTDTQYF. The CDR3 bases are TGTGCCAGAACAGGGGGCAGTACAGATACGCAGTATTTT.

The rearrangement joins TRBV28 to TRBJ2-7, with TRBD1 identical over 9 bases. This CDR3 is built from 14 residues. The V gene end was trimmed by 2 bases and the J gene end by 6 bases; junction bases not matched to a gene: 5. The germline V gene encodes CDR1 MDHEN and CDR2 SYDVKM. CDR3 bases: TGTGCCAGCAGTTTAACCGGGACAGGGCCCGAGCAGTACTTC. This sequence encodes CASSLTGTGPEQYF.

CDR3 coding DNA: TGCGCCAGCAGCCAAGATGGGGAACTAGCGGGAGGGCTAAACCGCTACGAGCAGTACTTC. Protein sequence: CASSQDGELAGGLNRYEQYF. The rearrangement links TRBV4-3 to TRBJ2-7, with 13 bases identical to TRBD2. The CDR3 contains 20 residues. V was clipped by 0 bases and J by 3 bases; unmatched bases: 14. Germline V gene data show CDR1 as LGHNA and CDR2 as YSLEER.

V usage is TRBV7-9 and J usage is TRBJ2-1; D gene uncertain. The CDR3 extends over 15 amino acids. V was clipped by 0 bases and J by 5 bases, with 11 bases between them. From germline, CDR1 is SEHNR and CDR2 FQNEAQ (reference sequence). The CDR3 is CASSLASGSHNEQFF. CDR3 nucleotide sequence: TGTGCCAGCAGCTTAGCTTCCGGCTCTCACAATGAGCAGTTCTTC. Combining the CDR3 with reference TRBV7-9 and TRBJ2-1 gives the whole variable domain DTGVSQNPRHKITKRGQNVTFRCDPISEHNRLYWYRQTLGQGPEFLTYFQNEAQLEKSRLLSDRFSAERPKGSFSTLEIQRTEQGDSAMYLCASSLASGSHNEQFFGPGTRLTVL.

V is TRBV27 and J is TRBJ1-4; 7 bases are shared with TRBD1. There are 15 residues in the CDR3. Unmatched junction bases numbered 9, after V lost 8 bases and J lost 3 bases. CDR1 MNHEY and CDR2 SMNVEV come from the germline V gene (reference sequence). The CDR3 spells CASGQVSAANEKLFF. CDR3 bases: TGTGCCAGCGGACAGGTCTCAGCGGCTAATGAAAAACTGTTTTTT. Full variable domain (rest looked up from reference TRBV27 and TRBJ1-4): EAQVTQNPRYLITVTGKKLTVTCSQNMNHEYMSWYRQDPGLGLRQIYYSMNVEVTDKGDVPEGYKVSRKEKRNFPLILESPSPNQTSLYFCASGQVSAANEKLFFGSGTQLSVL.

The gene calls are TRBV5-1 and TRBJ1-3; D is unresolved. The CDR3 consists of 16 residues. Looked up from germline, CDR1 is SGHRS and CDR2 is YFSETQ. V lost 0 bases and J 4 bases, leaving 14 bases between the germline ends. CDR3 bases: TGCGCCAGCAGCTTGGGTGTGGGATCACAAGGAAACACCATATATTTT. Translating it yields CASSLGVGSQGNTIYF.

The V and J genes are TRBV6-5 and TRBJ1-1; no clear D gene. Germline V lookup: CDR1 MNHEY, CDR2 SVGAGI. Trimming took off 4 bases at V and 3 bases at J, with 12 bases between the two ends. The CDR3 contains 14 residues. CDR3 protein: CASSSDGPHTEAFF. Here the CDR3 DNA reads TGTGCCAGCAGTTCGGACGGACCTCACACTGAAGCTTTCTTT.

The rearrangement joins TRBV7-9 to TRBJ1-1, with 9 positions matching TRBD1. The J segment lost 5 bases and the V segment lost 5 bases, leaving 15 bases of the junction unmatched. This CDR3 region has 17 residues. Germline lookup yields CDR1 SEHNR and CDR2 FQNEAQ (reference sequence). This CDR3 reads CASSGLGQGVFGTEAFF. The CDR3 bases are TGTGCCAGCAGCGGACTGGGACAGGGAGTTTTCGGGACTGAAGCTTTCTTT.

The V call is TRBV14, the J call TRBJ2-7; D is unclear. Germline CDR1 SGHDN, CDR2 FVKESK. The V end lost 1 base, the J end lost 3 bases, and 10 bases lay between the germline ends. The CDR3 has 14 amino acids. The CDR3 is CASSQGRKSYEQYF. The DNA for the CDR3 is TGTGCCAGCAGCCAAGGGAGAAAAAGCTACGAGCAGTACTTC. Based on the CDR3 plus reference TRBV14 and TRBJ2-7, the full variable domain is EAGVTQFPSHSVIEKGQTVTLRCDPISGHDNLYWYRRVMGKEIKFLLHFVKESKQDESGMPNNRFLAERTGGTYSTLKVQPAELEDSGVYFCASSQGRKSYEQYFGPGTRLTVT.